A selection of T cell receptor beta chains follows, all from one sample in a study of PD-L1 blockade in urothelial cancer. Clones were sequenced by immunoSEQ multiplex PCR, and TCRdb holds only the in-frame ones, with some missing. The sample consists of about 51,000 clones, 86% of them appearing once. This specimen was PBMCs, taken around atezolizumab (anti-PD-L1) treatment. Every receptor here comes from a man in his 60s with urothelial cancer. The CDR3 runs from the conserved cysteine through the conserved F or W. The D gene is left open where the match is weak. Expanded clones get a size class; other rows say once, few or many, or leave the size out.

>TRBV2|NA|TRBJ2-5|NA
TGTGCCAGCAGTGCCCAAAGCTTTAGAGAGGCGACCCAGTACTTC
CASSAQSFREATQYF
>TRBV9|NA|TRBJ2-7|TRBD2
TGTGCCAGCAGCCCCCTAGCGGGAGGGGGATGCGAGCAGTACTTC
CASSPLAGGGCEQYF
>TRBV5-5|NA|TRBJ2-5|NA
TGTGCCAGCAGACCCGACAGAGTACAAGAGACCCAGTACTTC
CASRPDRVQETQYF
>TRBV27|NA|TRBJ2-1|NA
TGTGCCAGCAGTTTCACCGGGTACAATGAGCAGTTCTTC
CASSFTGYNEQFF
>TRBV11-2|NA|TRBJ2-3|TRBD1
TGTGCCAGCAGCTTACCGACAGGGAGCACAGATACGCAGTATTTT
CASSLPTGSTDTQYF
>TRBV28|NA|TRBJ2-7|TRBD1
TGTGCCAGCAGTCCCTCAGACAGGGGGCTGGACGAGCAGTACTTC
CASSPSDRGLDEQYF
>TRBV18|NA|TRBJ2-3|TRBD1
TGTGCCAGCTCACCTGGGACAGGGCGCACAGATACGCAGTATTTT
CASSPGTGRTDTQYF
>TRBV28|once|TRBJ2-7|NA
TGTGCCAGCAGCTCCCAGGTCGGCTACGAGCAGTACTTC
CASSSQVGYEQYF
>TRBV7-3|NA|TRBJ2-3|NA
TGTGCCAGCAGCTACGGTGATACGCAGTATTTT
CASSYGDTQYF
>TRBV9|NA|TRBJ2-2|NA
TGTGCCAGCAGCGGTGAGCCTCGAACCGGGGAGCTGTTTTTT
CASSGEPRTGELFF
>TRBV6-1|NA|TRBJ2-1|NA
TGTGCCAGCAGTGAATGGGTGGGAGCGACCTACAATGAGCAGTTCTTC
CASSEWVGATYNEQFF
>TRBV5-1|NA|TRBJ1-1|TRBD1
TGCGCCAGCAGCTTGCATGGGACAGGAGGAACTGAAGCTTTCTTT
CASSLHGTGGTEAFF
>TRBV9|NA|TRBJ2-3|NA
TGTGCCAGCAGCGTCCACAGGACCTCTAGCACAGATACGCAGTATTTT
CASSVHRTSSTDTQYF
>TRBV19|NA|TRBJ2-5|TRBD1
TGTGCCAGTAGTCAGAACAGGGGATCGGGAGAGACCCAGTACTTC
CASSQNRGSGETQYF
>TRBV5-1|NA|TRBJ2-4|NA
TGCGCCAGCAGCTTGGGGCAGGAAAAAAACATTCAGTACTTC
CASSLGQEKNIQYF
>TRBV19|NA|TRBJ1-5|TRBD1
TGTGCCAGTCGTTCTGGGACAGGTGGCAATCAGCCCCAGCATTTT
CASRSGTGGNQPQHF
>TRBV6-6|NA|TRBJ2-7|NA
TGTGCCAGCAGTTACCCCCCGACAGGCGACGAGCAGTACTTC
CASSYPPTGDEQYF
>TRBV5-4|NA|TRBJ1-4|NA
TGTGCCAGCAGCGACCGGGAGCTGCAGAATGAAAAACTGTTTTTT
CASSDRELQNEKLFF
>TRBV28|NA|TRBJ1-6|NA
TGTGCCAGCAGTTTAAGTCGGCCGAAATCTGGGCCGGGGAAACCCCTCCACTTT
CASSLSRPKSGPGKPLHF
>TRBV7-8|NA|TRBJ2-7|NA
TGTGCCAGCAGCTTAGTTGGTGGCGGAGCAAGCTACGAGCAGTACTTC
CASSLVGGGASYEQYF
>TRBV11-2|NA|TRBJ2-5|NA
TGTGCCAGCAGACCGTCGTGGGGAAGCGGAGAGACCCAGTACTTC
CASRPSWGSGETQYF
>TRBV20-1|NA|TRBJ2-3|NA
TGCAGTGCTAGCCAGGGGGATACGCAGTATTTT
CSASQGDTQYF
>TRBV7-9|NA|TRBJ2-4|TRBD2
TGTGCCAGCAGCGTGGGACTAGCGGAAAACATTCAGTACTTC
CASSVGLAENIQYF
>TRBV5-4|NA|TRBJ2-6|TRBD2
TGTGCCAGCAGCTTGTCTACTAGCGGTAACTCTGGGGCCAACGTCCTGACTTTC
CASSLSTSGNSGANVLTF
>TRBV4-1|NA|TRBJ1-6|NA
TGCGCCAGCAGCCCATCGGGAAGGTGGGGACTTCCGAATTCACCCCTCCACTTT
CASSPSGRWGLPNSPLHF
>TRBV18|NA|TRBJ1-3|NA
TGTGCCAGCTCACCAATCCAGGGGCCTGGAAACACCATATATTTT
CASSPIQGPGNTIYF
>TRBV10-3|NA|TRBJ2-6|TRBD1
TGTGCCATCACGCAGGGGGCGTCTGGGGCCAACGTCCTGACTTTC
CAITQGASGANVLTF
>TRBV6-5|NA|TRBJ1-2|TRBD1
TGTGCCAGCAGCTACAGGGGCGGCTACACCTTC
CASSYRGGYTF
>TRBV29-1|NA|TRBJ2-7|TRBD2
TGCAGCGTGAAAATAGCGGGAAGCTCCTACGAGCAGTACTTC
CSVKIAGSSYEQYF
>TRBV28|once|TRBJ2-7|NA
TGTGCCAGCAGTTTACTAGCGCCATTTTACGAGCAGTACTTC
CASSLLAPFYEQYF
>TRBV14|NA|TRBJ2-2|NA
TGTGCCAGCAGCCTATACTCAGGGGTCACCGGGGAGCTGTTTTTT
CASSLYSGVTGELFF
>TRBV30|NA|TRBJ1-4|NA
TGTGCCTGGAGTGTTGCAGGCATGGCTAATGAAAAACTGTTTTTT
CAWSVAGMANEKLFF
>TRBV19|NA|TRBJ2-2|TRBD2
TGTGCCAGTTGCACTCTAGCGGGGGAAGACGGGGAGCTGTTTTTT
CASCTLAGEDGELFF
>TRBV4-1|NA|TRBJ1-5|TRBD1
TGCGCCAGCAGCCTCACAGGGGACGGGAATCAGCCCCAGCATTTT
CASSLTGDGNQPQHF
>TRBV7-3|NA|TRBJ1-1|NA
TGTGCCAGCAGCCGAGGGTTGGGCCCCATGAACACTGAAGCTTTCTTT
CASSRGLGPMNTEAFF
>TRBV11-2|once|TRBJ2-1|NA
TGTGCCAGCAGCCCCAGAGGTGGGGCCATCTACAATGAGCAGTTCTTC
CASSPRGGAIYNEQFF
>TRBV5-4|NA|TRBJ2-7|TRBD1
TGTGCCAGCAGCGGGCCGGGACAGGGTTTAGCCTACGAGCAGTACTTC
CASSGPGQGLAYEQYF
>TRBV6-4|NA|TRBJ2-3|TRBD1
TGTGCCAGCAGTGTTTCAGGGGGCGAAGCAGATACGCAGTATTTT
CASSVSGGEADTQYF
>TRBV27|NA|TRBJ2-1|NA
TGTGCCAGCAGAGTTTCTGGGACTCGACCCCGGAGCTCCTACAATGAGCAGTTCTTC
CASRVSGTRPRSSYNEQFF
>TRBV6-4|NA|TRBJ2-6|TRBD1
TGTGCCAGCAGTGACGACAGGGCTGGGGCCAACGTCCTGACTTTC
CASSDDRAGANVLTF
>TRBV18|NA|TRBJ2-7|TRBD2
TGTGCCAGCTCACCAGCCTTTAGCGGGAGCTACGAGCAGTACTTC
CASSPAFSGSYEQYF
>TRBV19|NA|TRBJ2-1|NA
TGTGCCAGTAGTATCGGCGGGCCCGCCAGCTCCTACAATGAGCAGTTCTTC
CASSIGGPASSYNEQFF
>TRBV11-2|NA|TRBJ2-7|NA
TGTGCCAGCAGCTTAGGGGCGAACGAGCAGTACTTC
CASSLGANEQYF
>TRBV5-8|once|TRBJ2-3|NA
TGTGCCAGCAGCTCCCGGGGAACGCAGTATTTT
CASSSRGTQYF
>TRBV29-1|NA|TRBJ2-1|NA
TGCAGCGTTGAAGATGACAGGAACAATGAGCAGTTCTTC
CSVEDDRNNEQFF
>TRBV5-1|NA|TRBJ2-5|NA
TGCGCCAGCAGCTTGGTGGCAGGGAAAGAGACCCAGTACTTC
CASSLVAGKETQYF
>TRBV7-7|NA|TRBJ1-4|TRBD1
TGTGCTAGCAGCTCCGGGACAGGGAGGAACGAAAAACTGTTTTTT
CASSSGTGRNEKLFF
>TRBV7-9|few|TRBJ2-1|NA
TGTGCCAGCAGCGAGGACTGGGTAGTTGAGCAGTTCTTC
CASSEDWVVEQFF
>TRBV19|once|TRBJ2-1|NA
TGTGCCAGTGTAGGGGGACCAGGAGACGATGAGCAGTTCTTC
CASVGGPGDDEQFF
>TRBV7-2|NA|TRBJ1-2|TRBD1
TGTGCCAGCAGCTCTTTCGGACAGGCCTATGGCTACACCTTC
CASSSFGQAYGYTF
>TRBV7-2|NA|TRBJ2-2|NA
TGTGCCAGCAGCTTAGCGTCGGTCACCGGGGAGCTGTTTTTT
CASSLASVTGELFF
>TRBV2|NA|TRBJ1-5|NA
TGTGCCAGCAGTGTAGTAACAGCAAATCAGCCCCAGCATTTT
CASSVVTANQPQHF
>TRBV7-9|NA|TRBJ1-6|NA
TGTGCCAGCAGCTTACTGACCCGGGGGGATTCACCCCTCCACTTT
CASSLLTRGDSPLHF
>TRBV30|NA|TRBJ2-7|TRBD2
TGTGCCCGGGCCGGCGGGGGGGAGCCCTACGAGCAGTACTTC
CARAGGGEPYEQYF
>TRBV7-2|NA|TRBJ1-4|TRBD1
TGTGCCAGCAGCTACGGGACAGCAACTAATGAAAAACTGTTTTTT
CASSYGTATNEKLFF
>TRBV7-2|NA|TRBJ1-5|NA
TGTGCCAGCAGCTTAGGGGAGAATCAGCCCCAGCATTTT
CASSLGENQPQHF
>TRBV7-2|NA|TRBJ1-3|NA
TGTGCCAGCAGCTTCATGGCCGGGAGCGGAAACACCATATATTTT
CASSFMAGSGNTIYF
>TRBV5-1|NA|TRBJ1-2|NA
TGCGCCAGCACCAAAATACCCCACGCAGGGGAGGGCGGCTACACCTTC
CASTKIPHAGEGGYTF
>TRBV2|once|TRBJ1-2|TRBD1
TGTGCCAGCAGTGAGGCTCGGGGACAGGGCTGGGGCTACACCTTC
CASSEARGQGWGYTF